This T cell receptor beta chain is drawn from a study of CD8+CD57+ T cells in acquired aplastic anemia. Overall study results and limits: Between the patient and control groups, CD8+ Simpson's diversity did not differ significantly.

Germline loops: CDR1 SEHNR, CDR2 FQNEAQ (reference sequence). The CDR3 is made up of 13 amino acids, end residues included. Profiling that covered TCR beta VDJ and CDR3 relied on genomic DNA as its template. MiXCR, applied by TCRdb to the reads, yields one record per CDR3 protein. Here the sample spans 350,000 to 450,000 distinct CDR3 sequences, roughly 68% being singletons. Worth noting for this clonotype: Its specificity is not known. The CDR3 does not close with the conserved phenylalanine or tryptophan, likely indicating a read error. It is unclear where the CDR3 begins or ends on the DNA, so no DNA is shown, and the CDR3 is as TCRdb lists it.

This sequence was found in a human donor in good health, serving as a control. V and J are TRBV7-9 and TRBJ1-1. The sequencing input was sorted CD4+, CD8+, or CD8+CD57+ T cells (not recorded which) from PBMCs. The CDR3: CASSLVRTSSTSG.